The 21 T cell receptor beta chains in this list originate from one sample, sequenced in a study of blood T cell repertoires in COVID-19. Data came from immunoSEQ multiplex PCR; TCRdb stores just in-frame clones and leaves some out. The sample contains around 170,000 clones, roughly 90% of which appear only once. Input material: peripheral blood. Receptors were obtained from a man between 60 and 75 years old with acute or convalescent COVID-19.

The rearrangement joins TRBV4-1 to TRBJ2-1; the D is unclear. Germline V gene lookup returns CDR1 MGHRA and CDR2 YSYEKL. The CDR3 loop spans 14 amino acids. V was clipped by 0 bases and J by 7 bases, with 10 bases between them. The CDR3 sequence is CASSQEVWRNEQFF. CDR3 DNA: TGCGCCAGCAGCCAAGAAGTCTGGAGAAATGAGCAGTTCTTC.

The rearrangement uses TRBV30 and TRBJ2-1; the match to TRBD2 covers 10 bases. The CDR3 consists of 13 residues. J was trimmed by 9 bases and V by 5 bases; bases with no gene match: 7. Germline assignment: CDR1 GTSNPN and CDR2 SVGIG (reference sequence). CDR3 sequence (DNA): TGTGCCTGGGGCAGCGGGGGGGCGTCTGAGCAGTTCTTC. Amino acids: CAWGSGGASEQFF.

The chain combines TRBV4-2 with TRBJ2-7; D is undetermined. The CDR3 runs to 16 residues. The ends were cut back, 0 bases at V and 1 base at J, with 13 bases in the middle. Per the germline V gene, CDR1 is LGHNA and CDR2 is YNFKEQ. CDR3 in amino acids: CASSQDLTASSYEQYF. The DNA for the CDR3 is TGTGCCAGCAGCCAAGATCTAACAGCCAGTTCCTACGAGCAGTACTTC.

The V call is TRBV2, the J call TRBJ2-1; maybe TRBD1 (5 bases). Germline CDR1 is SNHLY and CDR2 is FYNNEI. With 11 bases removed from V and 5 bases from J, the gap between germline ends came to 19 bases. CDR3 length: 14 amino acids. The CDR3 coding sequence is TGTGCCGCCCAGGGAAGGCAGGGAAACAATGAGCAGTTCTTC. This encodes CAAQGRQGNNEQFF.

The chain uses TRBV6-5 and TRBJ2-7, with TRBD1 matching 11 bases. This CDR3 has 15 amino acids. Germline V gene sequence: CDR1 MNHEY, CDR2 SVGAGI. V trimming: 5 bases; J trimming: 4 bases; junction bases outside the gene matches: 7. For the CDR3, the DNA is TGTGCCAGCAGTACCCGGACAGGGGGCGATTACGAGCAGTACTTC. Amino acids: CASSTRTGGDYEQYF.

There are a few counts of this clone. The rearrangement joins TRBV5-1 to TRBJ2-7; 8 nucleotides match TRBD2. Losses at the gene ends were 3 bases for V and 0 bases for J; bases not matched to a gene: 11. This CDR3 region has 17 residues. The germline V gene encodes CDR1 SGHRS and CDR2 YFSETQ. CDR3 loop: CASSSGVAGISSYEQYF. The CDR3 coding sequence is TGCGCCAGCAGCTCTGGGGTAGCGGGGATTAGCTCCTACGAGCAGTACTTC.

The chain employs TRBV4-1 and TRBJ2-6; 8 nucleotides line up with TRBD1. Germline V lookup: CDR1 MGHRA, CDR2 YSYEKL. J lost 0 bases, V lost 4 bases, and 5 bases had no gene match. This CDR3 spans 17 amino acids. In DNA form, the CDR3 reads TGCGCCAGCAGCCCCGGGACAGGCTCCTCTGGGGCCAACGTCCTGACTTTC. It is translated as CASSPGTGSSGANVLTF.

This clone was found once. The CDR3 DNA is TGTGCCAGCAGCCTAGGACAGTACTATGGCTACACCTTC. Its protein product is CASSLGQYYGYTF. The rearrangement joins TRBV7-9 to TRBJ1-2, with a possible D match to TRBD1 (6 bases). This CDR3 comprises 13 residues. CDR1 is SEHNR and CDR2 is FQNEAQ in the germline V gene (reference sequence). The ends were cut back, 5 bases at V and 3 bases at J, with 10 bases in the middle.

This sequence joins TRBV12-3 or TRBV12-4 and TRBJ2-7; TRBD2 might be the D (6 bases). This CDR3 contains 12 residues. Between the trimmed V and J ends, which lost 5 bases and 2 bases, there was a span of 7 bases. The DNA for the CDR3 is TGTGCCAGCAGTGGAGGGACCTACGAGCAGTACTTC. Translated, it gives CASSGGTYEQYF.

This clone has only one observation. J is TRBJ2-5 and V is TRBV4-1; 7 bases are a match to TRBD1. Trimming cost V 2 bases and J 2 bases; bases outside gene matches: 2. The CDR3 is made up of 14 amino acids. Germline V gene data show CDR1 as MGHRA and CDR2 as YSYEKL. CDR3 nucleotides: TGCGCCAGCAGCCAATCGGGACAGCAAGAGACCCAGTACTTC. It encodes CASSQSGQQETQYF.

The chain has TRBV6-5 and TRBJ1-1; unclear D gene. Germline CDR1 is MNHEY and CDR2 is SVGAGI. This CDR3 has 13 residues. Trimming shortened V by 4 bases and J by 0 bases, and 6 bases separated the two germline ends. CDR3 DNA sequence: TGTGCCAGCAGTTTAAATATGAACACTGAAGCTTTCTTT. Translated: CASSLNMNTEAFF.

The V gene is TRBV5-1, the J gene TRBJ1-2; 10 bases fit TRBD1. V dropped 0 bases and J dropped 3; count of bases not matched to a gene: 2. The germline V gene has CDR1 SGHRS and CDR2 YFSETQ. There are 15 residues in the CDR3. CDR3 protein: CASSLGDRGDYGYTF. The CDR3 bases are TGCGCCAGCAGCTTGGGGGACAGGGGTGACTATGGCTACACCTTC. The complete variable domain, with remaining parts taken from reference TRBV5-1 and TRBJ1-2, reads KAGVTQTPRYLIKTRGQQVTLSCSPISGHRSVSWYQQTPGQGLQFLFEYFSETQRNKGNFPGRFSGRQFSNSRSEMNVSTLELGDSALYLCASSLGDRGDYGYTFGSGTRLTVV.

The V and J genes are TRBV4-1 and TRBJ2-7, with a weak D call TRBD2 (6 bases). Germline V gives CDR1 MGHRA, CDR2 YSYEKL. The CDR3 covers 17 residues. V lost 1 base, J lost 4 bases, and 20 bases lay in between. The CDR3 bases are TGCGCCAGCAGCCAAGGTGGTGGACTACCGAAACATTACGAGCAGTACTTC. Translated, it gives CASSQGGGLPKHYEQYF.

The chain carries TRBV5-1 and TRBJ2-3; 10 bases align to TRBD1. V shed 2 bases and J 6 bases; nucleotides not matched to a gene: 9. Germline CDR1 and CDR2: SGHRS and YFSETQ. This CDR3 region has 16 residues. The CDR3 region has the DNA TGCGCCAGCAGCTTTACAAGGACAGGGGGAACGGATACGCAGTATTTT. It is translated as CASSFTRTGGTDTQYF.

The chain couples TRBV18 to TRBJ1-5; TRBD1 matches at 9 bases. The CDR3 extends over 15 amino acids. Germline lookup yields CDR1 KGHSH and CDR2 LQKENI. V trimming: 2 bases; J trimming: 4 bases; junction bases outside the gene matches: 3. The CDR3, as DNA: TGTGCCAGCTCACCATCCGGACAGGGGAATCAGCCCCAGCATTTT. Its protein is CASSPSGQGNQPQHF.

The V gene is TRBV11-1, the J gene TRBJ2-1; a weak D match, TRBD2 (6 bases). There are 16 residues in the CDR3. Per the germline V gene, CDR1 is SGHAT and CDR2 is FQDESV (reference sequence). V was trimmed by 1 base and J by 0 bases, leaving 10 bases between them. CDR3 nucleotides: TGTGCCAGCAGCTTAGTTCGGCGGGGCTCCTACAATGAGCAGTTCTTC. Translated, it gives CASSLVRRGSYNEQFF.

The chain recombines TRBV5-1 with TRBJ1-5; 10 nucleotides agree with TRBD1. The CDR3 consists of 15 residues. V lost 4 bases and J lost 6; bases outside the gene matches: 7. Germline loops: CDR1 SGHRS, CDR2 YFSETQ. This CDR3 is CASSPDGDRGQPQHF. The CDR3 DNA is TGCGCCAGCAGCCCGGATGGGGACAGGGGTCAGCCCCAGCATTTT.

This clone came up once. The rearrangement uses TRBV2 and TRBJ1-3; 8 bases agree with TRBD1. The V segment lost 5 bases and the J segment 1 base; nucleotides outside the gene matches: 16. This CDR3 is 19 amino acids long. Per the germline V gene, CDR1 is SNHLY and CDR2 is FYNNEI. The CDR3 coding sequence is TGTGCCAGCAGTCGGATGAGACAGGGGAAAAATGTTTCTGGAAACACCATATATTTT. The encoded protein is CASSRMRQGKNVSGNTIYF.

This chain joins TRBV4-3 and TRBJ2-7, with 8 positions matching TRBD2. The CDR3 has 15 amino acids. Per the germline V gene, CDR1 is LGHNA and CDR2 is YSLEER. V shed 1 base, J shed 3 bases, and the junction held 5 bases outside the gene matches. CDR3 bases: TGCGCCAGCAGCCAAGCATCGGGAGGGAGCTACGAGCAGTACTTC. This codes for CASSQASGGSYEQYF.

The V and J genes are TRBV2 and TRBJ2-7, with D perhaps TRBD2 (5 bases). The CDR3 extends over 17 amino acids. The V and J ends lost 0 bases and 4 bases respectively, with 19 bases between them. Germline lookup yields CDR1 SNHLY and CDR2 FYNNEI. The CDR3 nucleotides read TGTGCCAGCAGTGAAGCGCTTTATGGAGGAAAGGGTTACGAGCAGTACTTC. It yields the protein CASSEALYGGKGYEQYF. The full variable domain, rest sourced from reference TRBV2 and TRBJ2-7, is EPEVTQTPSHQVTQMGQEVILRCVPISNHLYFYWYRQILGQKVEFLVSFYNNEISEKSEIFDDQFSVERPDGSNFTLKIRSTKLEDSAMYFCASSEALYGGKGYEQYFGPGTRLTVT.

This clone has just one count. This chain connects TRBV18 to TRBJ2-3; TRBD1 might be the D (5 bases). CDR1 KGHSH and CDR2 LQKENI come from the germline V gene. Trimming pared 3 bases from V and 0 bases from J, leaving 10 bases between. The length of the CDR3 is 15 residues. As DNA, the CDR3 is TGTGCCAGCTCACCGGGGCGGCCTAGCACAGATACGCAGTATTTT. This encodes CASSPGRPSTDTQYF.